This TCR beta chain was retrieved from a study of T cell responses to AZD1222 COVID-19 vaccine. Regarding this clone: What it recognizes is unknown.

Data came from immunoSEQ multiplex PCR; TCRdb stores just in-frame clones and leaves some out. The table has 110,000 to 150,000 clones, over 75% seen once. Findings of the study overall: Only five to seven AZD1222 recipients tested seropositive at baseline. As reported, nearly half of all spike-specific TCRs target variant regions that are unmutated. Spike-specific TCR breadth and depth went up after people got two AZD1222 doses. In a largely white British group with more females than males, clonal diversity was possibly underestimated.

This clonotype originated in an adult in good health. The sequencing here drew on peripheral blood, taken on day 0 of AZD1222 vaccination.

CDR3 coding DNA: TGTGCCAGCAGTGACTCGACAGGTGAAGCTTTCTTT. Residues: CASSDSTGEAFF. The chain is built from TRBV6-4 and TRBJ1-1; D may be TRBD1 (6 bases). Per the germline V gene, CDR1 is MRHNA and CDR2 is SNTAGT. This CDR3 comprises 12 residues. V was trimmed by 0 bases and J by 7 bases, leaving 6 bases between them.